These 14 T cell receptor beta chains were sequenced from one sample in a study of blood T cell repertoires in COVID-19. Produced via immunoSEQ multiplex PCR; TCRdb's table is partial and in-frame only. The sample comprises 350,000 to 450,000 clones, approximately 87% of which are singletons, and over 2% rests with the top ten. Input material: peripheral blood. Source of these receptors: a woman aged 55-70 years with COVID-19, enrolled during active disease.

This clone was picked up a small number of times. CDR3 sequence reads: CSVDLDREKQYF. CDR3 bases: TGCAGCGTGGACCTGGACAGGGAAAAGCAGTACTTC. The chain is built from TRBV29-1 and TRBJ2-7; TRBD1 matches 8 bases. The CDR3 totals 12 residues. Germline-derived CDR1 and CDR2 are SQVTM and ANQGSEA. The J segment lost 8 bases and the V segment lost 6 bases, leaving 9 bases of the junction unmatched.

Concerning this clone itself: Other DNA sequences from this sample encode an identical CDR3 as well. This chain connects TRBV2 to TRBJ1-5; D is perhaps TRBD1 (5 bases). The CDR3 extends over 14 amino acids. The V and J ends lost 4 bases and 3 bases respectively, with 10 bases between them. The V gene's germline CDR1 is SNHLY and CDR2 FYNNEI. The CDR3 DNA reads TGTGCCAGCAGTGTTCAGGGTTCCAATCAGCCCCAGCATTTT. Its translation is CASSVQGSNQPQHF.

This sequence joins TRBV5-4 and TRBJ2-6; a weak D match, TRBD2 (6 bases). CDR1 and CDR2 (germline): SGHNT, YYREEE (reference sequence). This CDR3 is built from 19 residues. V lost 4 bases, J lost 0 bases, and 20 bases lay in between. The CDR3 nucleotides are TGTGCCAGCAGCGGGGGGAGAGGGTCCAGGGCCTCTGGGGCCAACGTCCTGACTTTC. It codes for CASSGGRGSRASGANVLTF. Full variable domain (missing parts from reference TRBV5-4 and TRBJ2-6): ETGVTQSPTHLIKTRGQQVTLRCSSQSGHNTVSWYQQALGQGPQFIFQYYREEENGRGNFPPRFSGLQFPNYSSELNVNALELDDSALYLCASSGGRGSRASGANVLTFGAGSRLTVL.

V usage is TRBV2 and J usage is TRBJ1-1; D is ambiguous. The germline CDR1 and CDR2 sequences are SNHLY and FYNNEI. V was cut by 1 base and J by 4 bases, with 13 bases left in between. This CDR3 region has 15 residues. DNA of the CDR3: TGTGCCAGCAGTGAAGGGCCCGGGGAGGGCACTGAAGCTTTCTTT. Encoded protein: CASSEGPGEGTEAFF.

The CDR3 spells CASSLSPRAQPQHF. The CDR3 DNA reads as TGTGCCAGCAGTTTAAGTCCGAGGGCTCAGCCCCAGCATTTT. V is TRBV28 and J is TRBJ1-5; no reliable D call. Germline V lookup: CDR1 MDHEN, CDR2 SYDVKM. Trimming removed 2 bases at V and 6 bases at J, with 11 bases between. This CDR3 is 14 amino acids long.

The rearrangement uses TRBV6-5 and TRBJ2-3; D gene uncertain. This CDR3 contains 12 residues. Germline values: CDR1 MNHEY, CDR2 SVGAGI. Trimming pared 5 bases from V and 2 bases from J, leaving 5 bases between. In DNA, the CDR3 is TGTGCCAGCAGTAGCGACACAGATACGCAGTATTTT. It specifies CASSSDTDTQYF.

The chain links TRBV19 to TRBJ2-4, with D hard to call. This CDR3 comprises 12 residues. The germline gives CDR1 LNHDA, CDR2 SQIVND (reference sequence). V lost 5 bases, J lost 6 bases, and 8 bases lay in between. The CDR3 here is CASSPSLNIQYF. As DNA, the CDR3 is TGTGCCAGTAGTCCCTCCCTAAACATTCAGTACTTC.

In DNA, the CDR3 is TGTGCCAGTAGTATCGGGGAGACACGGTGGGACACAGATACGCAGTATTTT. This gives the protein CASSIGETRWDTDTQYF. The chain employs TRBV19 and TRBJ2-3, with a possible D match to TRBD2 (5 bases). Germline V gene sequence: CDR1 LNHDA, CDR2 SQIVND (reference sequence). V was cut by 3 bases and J by 2 bases, with 18 bases left in between. The CDR3 spans 17 residues. The complete variable domain, with remaining parts taken from reference TRBV19 and TRBJ2-3, reads DGGITQSPKYLFRKEGQNVTLSCEQNLNHDAMYWYRQDPGQGLRLIYYSQIVNDFQKGDIAEGYSVSREKKESFPLTVTSAQKNPTAFYLCASSIGETRWDTDTQYFGPGTRLTVL.

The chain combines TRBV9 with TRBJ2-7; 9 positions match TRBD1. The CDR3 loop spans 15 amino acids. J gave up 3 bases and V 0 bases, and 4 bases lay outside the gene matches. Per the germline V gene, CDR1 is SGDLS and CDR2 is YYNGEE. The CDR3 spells CASSVDTGGFYEQYF. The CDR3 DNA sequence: TGTGCCAGCAGCGTAGATACAGGGGGCTTCTACGAGCAGTACTTC.

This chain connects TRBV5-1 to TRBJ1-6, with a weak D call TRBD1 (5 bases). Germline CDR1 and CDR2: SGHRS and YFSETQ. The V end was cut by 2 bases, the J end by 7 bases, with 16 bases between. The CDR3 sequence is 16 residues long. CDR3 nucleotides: TGCGCCAGCAGCTTATCCCTCGGGGGAACGAATTCACCCCTCCACTTT. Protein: CASSLSLGGTNSPLHF.

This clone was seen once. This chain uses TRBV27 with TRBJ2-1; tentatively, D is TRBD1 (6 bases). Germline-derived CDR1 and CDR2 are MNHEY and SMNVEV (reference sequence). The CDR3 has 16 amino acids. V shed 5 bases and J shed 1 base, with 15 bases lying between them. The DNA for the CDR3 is TGTGCCAGCAGTCCCCTGGACAGATTTTCCTACAATGAGCAGTTCTTC. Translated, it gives CASSPLDRFSYNEQFF.

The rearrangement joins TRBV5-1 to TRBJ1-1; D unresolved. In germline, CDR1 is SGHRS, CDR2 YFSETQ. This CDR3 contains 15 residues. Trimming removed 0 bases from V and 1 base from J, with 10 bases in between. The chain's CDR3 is CASSLGARSNTEAFF. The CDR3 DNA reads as TGCGCCAGCAGCTTGGGGGCCCGATCGAACACTGAAGCTTTCTTT.

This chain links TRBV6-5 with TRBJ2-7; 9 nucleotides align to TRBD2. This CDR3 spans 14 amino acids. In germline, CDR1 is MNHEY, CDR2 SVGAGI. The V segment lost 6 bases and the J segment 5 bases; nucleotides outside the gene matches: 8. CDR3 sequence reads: CASRTSGFSDEQYF. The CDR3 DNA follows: TGTGCCAGCAGGACTAGCGGTTTCTCGGACGAGCAGTACTTC.

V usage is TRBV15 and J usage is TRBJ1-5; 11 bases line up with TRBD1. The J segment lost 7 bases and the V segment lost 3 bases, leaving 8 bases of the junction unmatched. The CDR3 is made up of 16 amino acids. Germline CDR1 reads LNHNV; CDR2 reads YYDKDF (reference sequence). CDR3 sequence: CATSSEDRGRGQPQHF. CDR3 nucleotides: TGTGCCACCAGCAGCGAGGACAGGGGGCGCGGCCAGCCCCAGCATTTT.